This T cell receptor (beta chain) was found in a study of blood T cell repertoires in COVID-19. Study-wide context: Acute and convalescent COVID-19 specimens originated in the United States, Italy and Spain. In each case, the material was cDNA or gDNA derived from T cells, B-cell-depleted T cells, or PBMCs.

Germline V lookup: CDR1 LNHDA, CDR2 SQIVND (reference sequence). V lost 6 bases and J 0 bases, leaving 6 bases between the germline ends. The length of the CDR3 is 13 residues. Methods used by the authors: How many nucleated cells were present was estimated from reference gene primer amplification. Sequencing used immunoSEQ multiplex PCR; TCRdb keeps in-frame clones, though not all of them. V and J calls and clone size are those listed in that table; D and trimming were worked out from the DNA. The data hold a few hundred thousand clones, with around nine tenths observed a single time. Sequences were obtained from peripheral blood. The sequence was obtained from a man in his forties who had recovered from COVID-19. The V and J genes are TRBV19 and TRBJ1-3; the D is unclear. The CDR3 region is CASRGRSGNTIYF. The CDR3 coding sequence is TGTGCCAGTAGGGGCCGCTCTGGAAACACCATATATTTT. The variable domain in full, completed from reference TRBV19 and TRBJ1-3, reads DGGITQSPKYLFRKEGQNVTLSCEQNLNHDAMYWYRQDPGQGLRLIYYSQIVNDFQKGDIAEGYSVSREKKESFPLTVTSAQKNPTAFYLCASRGRSGNTIYFGEGSWLTVV.